This T cell receptor (beta chain) was documented in a study of cytomegalovirus exposure and HLA in healthy donors. Study context: Samples from HLA-typed donors yielded around 79 million unique TCRs in an early data release. The study, taken as a whole, reports: Further analysis, carried out later, found HLA-associated TCR beta chains more clonally expanded than equally common other chains. The productive fraction for most TCR beta V segments was about 90% or about 30% in an earlier analysis.

There are a few counts of this clone. The antigen is undetermined. 13 Jbeta primers and 60 Vbeta primers were used for the PCR. Assay used: immunoSEQ multiplex PCR; TCRdb lists only in-frame clones, some missing. Of around 150,000 clones detected, around 79% appear once; the ten largest clones hold 3.5%. V was shortened by 5 bases and J by 1 base, with 13 bases between the two germline ends. CDR1 and CDR2 (germline): SEHNR, FQNEAQ (reference sequence). The CDR3 spans 15 residues. This TCR was recovered from a human donor in good health. Material: PBMCs. The chain uses TRBV7-9 and TRBJ2-3, with a tentative D call TRBD1 (5 bases). The CDR3 loop reads CASSKTEGGTDTQYF. In DNA form, the CDR3 reads TGTGCCAGCAGCAAGACAGAAGGGGGCACAGATACGCAGTATTTT.